The 29 T cell receptor beta chains presented below share a single source sample, sequenced in a study of blood T cell repertoires in COVID-19. Clones were sequenced by immunoSEQ multiplex PCR, and TCRdb holds only the in-frame ones, with some missing. The table shows some 400,000 clones, with about 90% occurring only once. The specimen sequenced was peripheral blood. These receptors came from a woman aged 25 to 39 with COVID-19, enrolled during active disease.

This chain uses TRBV30 with TRBJ1-4, with D perhaps TRBD1 (5 bases). The germline V gene encodes CDR1 GTSNPN and CDR2 SVGIG (reference sequence). The V and J ends lost 2 bases and 1 base respectively, with 8 bases between them. The CDR3 is 14 residues long. CDR3 in amino acids: CAWSRRGTNEKLFF. In DNA form, the CDR3 reads TGTGCCTGGAGTAGGAGGGGAACTAATGAAAAACTGTTTTTT.

CDR3 nucleotide sequence: TGTGCCAGCAGCGCCCGACTAGTCAGCTACGAGCAGTACTTC. Protein: CASSARLVSYEQYF. This sequence joins TRBV2 and TRBJ2-7; the D gene is possibly TRBD2 (6 bases). The germline CDR1 and CDR2 sequences are SNHLY and FYNNEI. This CDR3 comprises 14 residues. Trimming cost V 6 bases and J 3 bases, with 15 bases left between them.

The genes are TRBV9 and TRBJ1-1, with D possibly being TRBD1 (6 bases). The CDR3 consists of 13 residues. Between the trimmed V and J ends, which lost 3 bases and 3 bases, there was a span of 9 bases. Germline V gene lookup returns CDR1 SGDLS and CDR2 YYNGEE. As DNA, the CDR3 is TGTGCCAGCAGCGGGGGGCACGACACTGAAGCTTTCTTT. Translating gives CASSGGHDTEAFF.

The chain combines TRBV10-2 with TRBJ2-3; TRBD2 matches 8 bases. This CDR3 has 15 amino acids. Per germline, CDR1 WSHSY and CDR2 SAAADI. Trimming cost V 8 bases and J 0 bases; bases outside gene matches: 7. The DNA of the CDR3 is TGCGCCAGCTATTCCGGACTAGCTAGCACAGATACGCAGTATTTT. As protein: CASYSGLASTDTQYF.

The chain couples TRBV21-1 to TRBJ1-4; the tabulated D call, TRBD1, remains unverified against the DNA. TRBV21-1 is listed as a pseudogene. The CDR3 covers 15 residues. The CDR3 sequence is CASSKFRGRDEKLFF. The CDR3 coding sequence is TGTGCCAGCAGCAAATTTAGGGGCCGGGATGAAAAACTGTTTTTT.

V and J are TRBV3-1 (or the pseudogene TRBV3-2) and TRBJ2-2; D gene ambiguous. The CDR3 extends over 13 amino acids. The germline V and J ends were trimmed by 6 bases and 0 bases, with 5 bases remaining between them. The germline CDR1 and CDR2 sequences are LGHDT and YNNKEL (reference sequence). DNA of the CDR3: TGTGCCAGCAGTCTATCGAACACCGGGGAGCTGTTTTTT. Amino acids: CASSLSNTGELFF.

The gene calls are TRBV29-1 and TRBJ2-2; D is uncertain. This CDR3 is 10 amino acids long. Trimming shortened V by 3 bases and J by 8 bases, and 4 bases separated the two germline ends. Germline CDR1 reads SQVTM; CDR2 reads ANQGSEA. The DNA for the CDR3 is TGCAGCGTTGATATGGGGGAGCTGTTTTTT. Its translation is CSVDMGELFF.

The chain is built from TRBV27 and TRBJ2-3, with TRBD2 identical over 8 bases. V lost 2 bases and J lost 4; bases outside the gene matches: 2. The germline gives CDR1 MNHEY, CDR2 SMNVEV (reference sequence). The CDR3 contains 14 residues. The CDR3: CASSLLAGSDTQYF. CDR3 bases: TGTGCCAGCAGTTTACTAGCGGGTTCAGATACGCAGTATTTT.

V gene TRBV30 combines with J gene TRBJ1-3; D is unclear. The V gene lost 0 bases and the J gene lost 2 bases, with 11 bases spanning the gap. From germline, CDR1 is GTSNPN and CDR2 SVGIG (reference sequence). The CDR3 sequence is 15 residues long. This chain's CDR3 is CAWSVRMETGNTIYF. For the CDR3, the DNA is TGTGCCTGGAGTGTACGGATGGAGACTGGAAACACCATATATTTT.

This chain connects TRBV5-6 to TRBJ1-5; 8 nucleotides agree with TRBD1. V dropped 2 bases and J dropped 3; count of bases not matched to a gene: 4. The CDR3 is 15 residues long. The germline V gene has CDR1 SGHDT and CDR2 YYEEEE. The CDR3 reads CASSLGTGFNQPQHF. The CDR3, as DNA: TGTGCCAGCAGCTTAGGGACAGGTTTCAATCAGCCCCAGCATTTT.

This clone has a single count. The chain has TRBV5-1 and TRBJ1-2, with 7 bases lining up with TRBD1. The CDR3 is made up of 18 amino acids. Looked up from germline, CDR1 is SGHRS and CDR2 is YFSETQ. V was clipped by 3 bases and J by 1 base; unmatched bases: 15. CDR3 amino acids: CASSWGRGQFLINYGYTF. The DNA for the CDR3 is TGCGCCAGCAGCTGGGGACGGGGACAGTTCTTAATTAACTATGGCTACACCTTC.

A single count supports this clone. The J gene is TRBJ1-5, the V gene TRBV6-5; unclear D gene. The CDR3 runs to 15 residues. V gave up 6 bases and J gave up 1 base, with 13 bases separating them. The V gene's germline CDR1 is MNHEY and CDR2 SVGAGI. The CDR3 DNA sequence: TGTGCCAGCAGAGGCCGGGAAAAGAGCAATCAGCCCCAGCATTTT. Protein product: CASRGREKSNQPQHF.

The V and J genes are TRBV7-3 and TRBJ2-1, with 13 nucleotides matching TRBD2. Germline CDR1 and CDR2: SGHTA and FQGTGA. With 4 bases clipped from V and 9 bases from J, the junction kept 6 bases outside the gene matches. The CDR3 is 15 amino acids. Here the CDR3 DNA reads TGTGCCAGCAGCTGGACTAGCGGGAGTATTAGTGAGCAGTTCTTC. Translated, it gives CASSWTSGSISEQFF.

The CDR3 DNA is TGCGCCAGCAGCTGGGGACTAGCGGGAGATTCGTATGAGCAGTTCTTC. Translating it yields CASSWGLAGDSYEQFF. J is TRBJ2-1 and V is TRBV5-1; 14 nucleotides line up with TRBD2. This CDR3 contains 16 residues. The germline V gene has CDR1 SGHRS and CDR2 YFSETQ. V lost 3 bases, J lost 8 bases, and 7 bases stayed unmatched.

The chain links TRBV19 to TRBJ2-6; possibly TRBD1 for D (6 bases). Per the germline V gene, CDR1 is LNHDA and CDR2 is SQIVND (reference sequence). V lost 5 bases to trimming and J lost 4 bases, with 15 bases between them. The CDR3 totals 16 residues. The CDR3, as DNA: TGTGCCAGTAGTCCGTCAGGGGCGCCGGGGGCCAACGTCCTGACTTTC. Protein: CASSPSGAPGANVLTF.

The V gene is TRBV19, the J gene TRBJ2-7; D gene uncertain. V gave up 4 bases and J gave up 6 bases, with 13 bases separating them. The CDR3 totals 13 residues. Germline V gene data show CDR1 as LNHDA and CDR2 as SQIVND (reference sequence). The CDR3 loop reads CASSRGLHAEQYF. The DNA of the CDR3 is TGTGCCAGTAGTAGAGGATTGCATGCCGAGCAGTACTTC.

V is TRBV24-1 and J is TRBJ2-2, with D unresolved. This CDR3 has 13 amino acids. V was shortened by 7 bases and J by 0 bases, with 5 bases between the two germline ends. The V gene's germline CDR1 is KGHDR and CDR2 SFDVKD. CDR3 sequence reads: CATRQSNTGELFF. The CDR3 region has the DNA TGTGCCACCAGGCAGTCGAACACCGGGGAGCTGTTTTTT.

The chain carries TRBV7-4 and TRBJ2-7; TRBD1 aligns across 7 bases. This CDR3 contains 17 residues. The V and J ends lost 2 bases and 2 bases, in that order; junction bases with no gene match: 12. The V gene's germline CDR1 is SGHVT and CDR2 SQSDAQ. DNA for the CDR3: TGTGCCAGCAGCTTAAGGGGTGGTCCGGGGACAGCCTACGAGCAGTACTTC. Protein sequence: CASSLRGGPGTAYEQYF.

The J gene is TRBJ2-5, the V gene TRBV7-8, with D maybe TRBD2 (5 bases). The V end lost 2 bases, the J end lost 13 bases, and 11 bases lay between the germline ends. This CDR3 has 11 residues. The germline CDR1 and CDR2 sequences are SGHVS and FQNEAQ. The CDR3 sequence: CASSLRRLWYF. The CDR3 DNA reads TGTGCCAGCAGCTTAAGGAGACTATGGTACTTC.

Only one count was recorded for this clone. The chain links TRBV10-3 to TRBJ2-2, with 8 bases that match TRBD1. V lost 4 bases to trimming and J lost 8 bases; unmatched junction nucleotides: 6. Germline V gene data show CDR1 as ENHRY and CDR2 as SYGVKD. The CDR3 spans 14 residues. The CDR3 region is CAISAGQAGGELFF. The DNA for the CDR3 is TGTGCCATCAGTGCGGGACAGGCTGGGGGGGAGCTGTTTTTT.

J is TRBJ2-7 and V is TRBV10-3, with D hard to call. Looked up from germline, CDR1 is ENHRY and CDR2 is SYGVKD. The CDR3 runs 13 residues. Deletions cut 10 bases from V and 6 bases from J, with 19 bases between. The CDR3 DNA reads TGTGCCAACCGACTCTCCCCCACTGGCGAGCAGTACTTC. Encoded protein: CANRLSPTGEQYF.

The V call is TRBV28, the J call TRBJ2-2; 10 bases fit TRBD1. Trimming took 5 bases from V and 5 from J; bases not matched to a gene: 8. The CDR3 is 16 amino acids. Germline CDR1 MDHEN, CDR2 SYDVKM. The CDR3 sequence is CASSTGTGVMTGELFF. In DNA form, the CDR3 reads TGTGCCAGCAGTACAGGGACAGGGGTTATGACCGGGGAGCTGTTTTTT.

The rearrangement joins TRBV5-1 to TRBJ1-2; 9 bases align to TRBD1. V dropped 4 bases and J dropped 4; count of bases not matched to a gene: 11. Germline V CDR1 and CDR2: SGHRS, YFSETQ. The CDR3 spans 16 residues. The chain's CDR3 is CASSPRPGTGFYGYTF. CDR3 sequence (DNA): TGCGCCAGCAGCCCGCGTCCCGGGACAGGGTTCTATGGCTACACCTTC.

The J gene is TRBJ1-1, the V gene TRBV19; D unclear. This CDR3 spans 13 amino acids. With 5 bases removed from V and 2 bases from J, the gap between germline ends came to 9 bases. Germline loops: CDR1 LNHDA, CDR2 SQIVND (reference sequence). This chain's CDR3 is CASSSLLNTEAFF. The CDR3, as DNA: TGTGCCAGTAGTTCCCTCCTAAACACTGAAGCTTTCTTT.

The CDR3 DNA follows: TGTGCCAGCAGCCAAGAGGGCCCGGGGGGCGGAAACACCATATATTTT. Encoded protein: CASSQEGPGGGNTIYF. The chain uses TRBV4-2 and TRBJ1-3, with D possibly matching TRBD1 (6 bases). CDR3 length: 16 amino acids. V gave up 0 bases and J gave up 4 bases, with 13 bases separating them. The germline CDR1 and CDR2 sequences are LGHNA and YNFKEQ.

The chain joins TRBV3-1 (or the pseudogene TRBV3-2) to TRBJ2-1, with a tentative D call TRBD2 (5 bases). This CDR3 region has 13 residues. The germline gives CDR1 LGHDT, CDR2 YNNKEL (reference sequence). Trimming took 6 bases from V and 7 from J, leaving 13 bases between them. The CDR3 loop is CASRRGSGNEQFF. The CDR3 bases are TGTGCCAGCAGACGAGGATCGGGAAATGAGCAGTTCTTC.

This chain joins TRBV28 and TRBJ2-3; D is perhaps TRBD2 (6 bases). The CDR3 is 15 amino acids. Trimming took off 2 bases at V and 4 bases at J, with 13 bases between the two ends. Germline CDR1 and CDR2: MDHEN and SYDVKM. The CDR3 DNA is TGTGCCAGCAGTTTAATCGGGAGTTGGGCAGATACGCAGTATTTT. Translating it yields CASSLIGSWADTQYF.

In this sample, this clone turned up many times. This chain joins TRBV4-1 and TRBJ2-7, with 8 bases fitting TRBD1. V dropped 2 bases and J dropped 6; count of bases not matched to a gene: 12. Germline CDR1 reads MGHRA; CDR2 reads YSYEKL. This CDR3 region has 16 residues. Here the CDR3 reads CASSQYPGQGRGEQYF. The CDR3 DNA reads as TGCGCCAGCAGCCAATACCCCGGACAGGGAAGGGGCGAGCAGTACTTC.

This clone has only a few counts. The chain carries TRBV6-5 and TRBJ2-1; 8 bases fit TRBD2. Germline V gene lookup returns CDR1 MNHEY and CDR2 SVGAGI. This CDR3 region has 13 residues. V dropped 7 bases and J dropped 5; count of bases not matched to a gene: 4. CDR3 in DNA: TGTGCCAGCAAACTAGCGGTCCACAATGAGCAGTTCTTC. This translates into CASKLAVHNEQFF.